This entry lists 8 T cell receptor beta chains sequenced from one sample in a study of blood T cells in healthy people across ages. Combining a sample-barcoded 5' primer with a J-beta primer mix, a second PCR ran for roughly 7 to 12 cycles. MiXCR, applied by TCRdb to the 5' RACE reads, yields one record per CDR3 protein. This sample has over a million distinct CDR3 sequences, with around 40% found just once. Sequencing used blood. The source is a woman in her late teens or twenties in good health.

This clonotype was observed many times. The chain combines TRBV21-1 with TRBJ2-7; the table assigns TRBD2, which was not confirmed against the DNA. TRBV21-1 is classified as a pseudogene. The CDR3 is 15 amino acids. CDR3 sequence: CASSKVAGNSYEQYF. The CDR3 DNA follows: TGTGCCAGCAGCAAAGTTGCGGGTAATTCCTACGAGCAGTACTTC.

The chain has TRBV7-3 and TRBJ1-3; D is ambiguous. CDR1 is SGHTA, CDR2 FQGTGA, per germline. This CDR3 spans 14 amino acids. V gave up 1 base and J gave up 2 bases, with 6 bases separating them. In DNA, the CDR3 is TGTGCCAGCAGCTTAAGGGCCACTGGAAACACCATATATTTT. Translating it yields CASSLRATGNTIYF.

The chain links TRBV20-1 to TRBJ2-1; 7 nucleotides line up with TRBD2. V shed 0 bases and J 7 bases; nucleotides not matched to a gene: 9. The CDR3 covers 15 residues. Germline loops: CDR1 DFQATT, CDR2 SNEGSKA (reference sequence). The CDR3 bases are TGCAGTGCTAGAGATCTTGGTCTAGCGGCTAATGAGCAGTTCTTC. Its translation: CSARDLGLAANEQFF.

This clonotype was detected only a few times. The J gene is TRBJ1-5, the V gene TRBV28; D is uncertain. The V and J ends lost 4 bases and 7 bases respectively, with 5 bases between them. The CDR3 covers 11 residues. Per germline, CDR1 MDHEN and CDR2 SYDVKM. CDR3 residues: CASSSLQPQHF. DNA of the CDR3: TGTGCCAGCAGTTCTTTACAGCCCCAGCATTTT.

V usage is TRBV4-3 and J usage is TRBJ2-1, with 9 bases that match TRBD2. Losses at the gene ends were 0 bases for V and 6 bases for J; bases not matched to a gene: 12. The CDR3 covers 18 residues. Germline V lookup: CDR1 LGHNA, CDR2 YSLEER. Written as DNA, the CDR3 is TGCGCCAGCAGCCAAGAGGCCTGGGGGACTAGCAGATTCAATGAGCAGTTCTTC. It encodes CASSQEAWGTSRFNEQFF.

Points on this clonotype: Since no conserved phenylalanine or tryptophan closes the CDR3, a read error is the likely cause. The DNA of the CDR3 is TGCAGTGCTAGAGACAAATCCAGCTCCTACGAGCAGTACCTC. Protein sequence: CSARDKSSSYEQYL. V and J are TRBV20-1 and TRBJ2-7; D gene ambiguous. The CDR3 loop spans 14 amino acids. CDR1 and CDR2 from the germline V gene are DFQATT and SNEGSKA (reference sequence). Trimming left V 0 bases short and J 0 bases short, with 9 bases between.

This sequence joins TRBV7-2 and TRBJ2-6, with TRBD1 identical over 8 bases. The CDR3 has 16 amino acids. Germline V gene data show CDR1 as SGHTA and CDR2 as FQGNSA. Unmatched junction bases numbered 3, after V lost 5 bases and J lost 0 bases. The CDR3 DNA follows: TGTGCCAGCAGCCCGGACAGGGTCTCTGGGGCCAACGTCCTGACTTTC. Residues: CASSPDRVSGANVLTF. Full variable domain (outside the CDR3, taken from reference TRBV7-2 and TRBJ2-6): GAGVSQSPSNKVTEKGKDVELRCDPISGHTALYWYRQSLGQGLEFLIYFQGNSAPDKSGLPSDRFSAERTGGSVSTLTIQRTQQEDSAVYLCASSPDRVSGANVLTFGAGSRLTVL.

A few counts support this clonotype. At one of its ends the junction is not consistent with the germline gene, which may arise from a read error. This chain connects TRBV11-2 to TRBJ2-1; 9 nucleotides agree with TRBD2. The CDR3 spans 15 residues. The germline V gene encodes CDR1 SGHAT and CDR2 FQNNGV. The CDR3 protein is CASSSGLAGGNGQFF. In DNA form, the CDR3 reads TGTGCCAGCAGCTCGGGACTAGCCGGAGGCAATGGGCAGTTCTTC.